This T cell receptor (beta chain) was captured in a study of blood T cell repertoires in COVID-19. Across the whole study: Samples taken during acute and convalescent COVID-19 were collected in the United States, Italy and Spain. From T cells, B-cell-depleted T cells, or PBMCs came the material, which was cDNA or gDNA.

In germline, CDR1 is SGDLS, CDR2 YYNGEE. The CDR3 consists of 14 residues. Trimming cost V 0 bases and J 7 bases, with 11 bases left between them. Per the authors' pipeline: Reference gene primer amplification yielded estimated nucleated cell counts. Sequencing used immunoSEQ multiplex PCR; TCRdb keeps in-frame clones, though not all of them. That table gives V, J and clone size, and the DNA gave D and trimming. The repertoire consists of 150,000 or so clones, with 80% to 90% occurring once and the leading ten covering around 6.5%. V gene TRBV9 combines with J gene TRBJ2-1; maybe TRBD2 (6 bases). The sequence came from a man older than 75 with acute or convalescent COVID-19. Material: peripheral blood. The CDR3 sequence is CASSVGGASNEQFF. The CDR3 bases are TGTGCCAGCAGCGTAGGCGGGGCTTCAAATGAGCAGTTCTTC.